This entry describes one TCR beta chain. As for treatment: oral pan-JAK inhibitor, 5-10 mg twice daily. Alopecia areata patients provided lesional scalp punch biopsies and peripheral blood. Isolated RNA was reverse transcribed into cDNA used as the sequencing template. Data came from immunoSEQ multiplex PCR; TCRdb stores just in-frame clones and leaves some out. This sample has around 200,000 clones, with roughly 53% found just once. Trimming removed 4 bases from V and 0 bases from J; junction bases left unmatched: 5. This CDR3 is built from 17 residues. CDR1 is PRHDT, CDR2 FYEKMQ, per germline (reference sequence). These data belong to a study of CD8+ T cells in alopecia areata.

This TCR derives from a human donor with alopecia areata. The rearrangement joins TRBV13 to TRBJ2-6; the match to TRBD2 covers 8 bases. The starting material was CD8+ T cells sorted from blood, obtained at week 24, from a patient treated with tofacitinib. This chain's CDR3 is CASSSGRGTSGANVLTF. The CDR3, as DNA: TGTGCCAGCAGCTCCGGGAGGGGAACCTCTGGGGCCAACGTCCTGACTTTC.